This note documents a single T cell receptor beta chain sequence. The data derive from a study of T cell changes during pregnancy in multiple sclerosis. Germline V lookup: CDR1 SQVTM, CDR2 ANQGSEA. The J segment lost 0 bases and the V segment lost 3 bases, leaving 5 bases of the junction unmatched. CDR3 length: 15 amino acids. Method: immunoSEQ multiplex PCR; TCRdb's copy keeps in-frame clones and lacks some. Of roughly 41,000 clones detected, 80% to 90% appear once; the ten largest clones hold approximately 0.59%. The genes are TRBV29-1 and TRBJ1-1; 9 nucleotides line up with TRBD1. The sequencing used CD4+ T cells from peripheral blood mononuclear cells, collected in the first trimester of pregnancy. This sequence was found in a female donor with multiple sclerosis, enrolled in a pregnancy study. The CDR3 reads CSVDRGQGMNTEAFF. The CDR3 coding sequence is TGCAGCGTTGACCGGGGACAGGGAATGAACACTGAAGCTTTCTTT.